A selection of T cell receptor beta chains follows, all from one sample in a study of cytomegalovirus exposure and HLA in healthy donors. Using immunoSEQ multiplex PCR, the repertoire was profiled, and TCRdb retains in-frame clones only, with some absent. This table holds some 130,000 clones, 80% found once. The material sequenced was PBMCs. These receptors came from a man younger than 45 in good health and CMV-seronegative. Both conserved end residues are part of each CDR3. A D gene is named only where the DNA matches it firmly. The size field is filled for only some rows; it gives once, few, many or a size class.

j_call | clone_size | cdr3_length | v_call | d_call | cdr3_aa | cdr3_nt
TRBJ1-5 | - | 14 | TRBV28 | - | CASSPRRVVNPQHF | TGTGCCAGCAGCCCCCGGAGGGTAGTCAACCCCCAGCATTTT
TRBJ2-1 | few | 15 | TRBV7-2 | TRBD2 | CASSSTSGPYNEQFF | TGTGCCAGCAGCTCCACTAGCGGTCCCTACAATGAGCAGTTCTTC
TRBJ2-1 | - | 16 | TRBV7-2 | TRBD2 | CASSTILAGSYNEQFF | TGTGCCAGCAGCACCATACTAGCGGGCTCCTACAATGAGCAGTTCTTC
TRBJ2-7 | - | 15 | TRBV4-1 | TRBD1 | CASSLFEGQGYEQYF | TGCGCCAGCAGCCTCTTTGAGGGACAGGGATACGAGCAGTACTTC
TRBJ2-7 | - | 15 | TRBV28 | TRBD2 | CASRNYNSGSLEQYF | TGTGCCAGCAGGAATTATAATAGCGGGAGTTTAGAGCAGTACTTC
TRBJ2-7 | - | 13 | TRBV5-1 | TRBD1 | CASSPGTAYEQYF | TGCGCCAGCAGCCCCGGGACAGCCTACGAGCAGTACTTC
TRBJ2-7 | few | 12 | TRBV5-6 | - | CASSLAGGSLLF | TGTGCCAGCAGCTTGGCCGGGGGTAGTCTGCTCTTC
TRBJ2-3 | - | 14 | TRBV28 | - | CASSLISEIDTQYF | TGTGCCAGCAGTTTAATTAGTGAAATAGATACGCAGTATTTT
TRBJ2-5 | - | 13 | TRBV7-2 | - | CASSEDLKETQYF | TGTGCCAGCAGCGAGGACTTAAAAGAGACCCAGTACTTC
TRBJ1-2 | - | 12 | TRBV25-1 | TRBD1 | CASNRGPDGYTF | TGTGCCAGCAACAGGGGGCCGGATGGCTACACCTTC
TRBJ2-2 | - | 9 | TRBV7-9 | - | CASSSLLFF | TGTGCCAGCAGCTCCCTGCTGTTTTTT
TRBJ2-2 | - | 15 | TRBV19 | TRBD1 | CASSRDRGYTGELFF | TGTGCCAGTAGCCGGGACAGGGGATACACCGGGGAGCTGTTTTTT
TRBJ2-7 | once | 17 | TRBV5-6 | - | CASSLGTGTFLGYEQYF | TGTGCCAGCAGCTTAGGTACAGGCACCTTCTTAGGCTACGAGCAGTACTTC
TRBJ2-5 | - | 17 | TRBV23-1 | - | CASSQGGGSGSGETQYF | TGCGCCAGCAGTCAAGGAGGAGGATCAGGTTCAGGAGAGACCCAGTACTTC
TRBJ1-2 | - | 14 | TRBV4-2 | - | CASSQPQGPWGYTF | TGTGCCAGCAGCCAACCTCAGGGGCCATGGGGCTACACCTTC
TRBJ2-3 | - | 15 | TRBV27 | - | CASSLGSLYADTQYF | TGTGCCAGCAGTTTAGGCTCCCTGTACGCAGATACGCAGTATTTT
TRBJ2-7 | - | 13 | TRBV30 | - | CALLRAPPFEQYF | TGTGCCTTATTACGAGCCCCACCGTTCGAGCAGTACTTC
TRBJ2-7 | - | 14 | TRBV6-5 | - | CASSMDTSPLQQYF | TGTGCCAGCAGTATGGACACTAGCCCCCTCCAGCAGTACTTC
TRBJ1-2 | - | 17 | TRBV7-8 | - | CASSLEEGGPYVYGYTF | TGTGCCAGCAGCTTAGAGGAGGGGGGGCCATACGTCTATGGCTACACCTTC
TRBJ2-7 | - | 12 | TRBV7-2 | - | CASSSSLSEQYF | TGTGCCAGCAGCTCCTCACTGAGCGAGCAGTACTTC
TRBJ2-4 | - | 21 | TRBV27 | TRBD2 | CASSFPDLGTSGRLGLNIQYF | TGTGCCAGCAGTTTTCCTGACCTAGGGACTAGCGGGAGATTGGGGCTAAACATTCAGTACTTC
TRBJ1-1 | few | 15 | TRBV5-1 | TRBD1 | CASSINPTGAGEAFF | TGCGCCAGCAGCATAAACCCGACAGGGGCAGGAGAAGCTTTCTTT
TRBJ2-7 | - | 15 | TRBV25-1 | TRBD1 | CASSDAPGQAYEQYF | TGTGCCAGCAGTGATGCACCGGGACAGGCCTACGAGCAGTACTTC
TRBJ2-1 | - | 15 | TRBV18 | - | CASSPGVAADNEQFF | TGTGCCAGCTCCCCTGGGGTAGCGGCCGACAATGAGCAGTTCTTC
TRBJ2-3 | - | 19 | TRBV28 | TRBD2 | CASSLLVGGGRAGTDTQYF | TGTGCCAGCAGTTTATTGGTAGGGGGCGGGAGGGCCGGCACAGATACGCAGTATTTT
TRBJ1-2 | - | 13 | TRBV19 | - | CASTLQENYGYTF | TGTGCCAGTACTCTACAGGAGAACTATGGCTACACCTTC
TRBJ2-7 | - | 15 | TRBV6-5 | TRBD2 | CASSRAGLAEYEQYF | TGTGCCAGCAGTAGAGCGGGACTAGCAGAATACGAGCAGTACTTC
TRBJ2-3 | - | 14 | TRBV19 | - | CATAGRGGPDTQYF | TGTGCCACCGCTGGCAGGGGAGGGCCAGATACGCAGTATTTT
TRBJ1-2 | - | 17 | TRBV19 | - | CASSIRLGAGLRNRYTF | TGTGCCAGTAGTATAAGACTAGGGGCGGGACTGCGTAACCGCTACACCTTC
TRBJ2-7 | - | 15 | TRBV18 | TRBD1 | CASSPQGVRSYEQYF | TGTGCCAGCTCACCTCAGGGGGTTAGGTCCTACGAGCAGTACTTC
TRBJ2-5 | - | 14 | TRBV30 | TRBD1 | CAWTLKGARETQYF | TGTGCCTGGACTTTAAAGGGGGCGCGAGAGACCCAGTACTTC
TRBJ2-3 | - | 15 | TRBV6-6 | TRBD2 | CASSLAGGRVNTQYF | TGTGCCAGCAGTCTTGCGGGAGGGCGGGTAAATACGCAGTATTTT
TRBJ2-1 | few | 15 | TRBV25-1 | - | CASSERGKGNNEQFF | TGTGCCAGCAGTGAAAGGGGGAAGGGTAACAATGAGCAGTTCTTC
TRBJ2-2 | - | 16 | TRBV11-2 | - | CASTSGGWQNTGELFF | TGTGCCAGCACCTCCGGAGGGTGGCAGAACACCGGGGAGCTGTTTTTT
TRBJ2-2 | once | 15 | TRBV2 | TRBD2 | CASRGLAGDTGELFF | TGTGCCAGCAGGGGACTAGCGGGGGACACCGGGGAGCTGTTTTTT
TRBJ2-7 | - | 15 | TRBV4-1 | TRBD1 | CASSQDSTGRDEQYF | TGCGCCAGCAGCCAAGATTCGACAGGGCGGGACGAGCAGTACTTC
TRBJ2-3 | - | 14 | TRBV28 | TRBD1 | CASRLGQGRDTQYF | TGTGCCAGCAGACTCGGACAGGGTCGGGATACGCAGTATTTT
TRBJ1-2 | - | 16 | TRBV28 | - | CASSNPRQARIYGYTF | TGTGCTAGCAGTAATCCCAGACAGGCGAGAATCTATGGCTACACCTTC
TRBJ1-2 | - | 14 | TRBV5-6 | - | CASSPTRRNYGYTF | TGTGCCAGCAGCCCGACACGCCGAAACTATGGCTACACCTTC
TRBJ2-1 | - | 16 | TRBV10-3 | TRBD2 | CAIRGPEASGYNEQFF | TGTGCCATCAGAGGTCCCGAGGCTAGCGGCTACAATGAGCAGTTCTTC
TRBJ1-2 | - | 14 | TRBV28 | TRBD1 | CASTFGQGDYGYTF | TGTGCCAGCACCTTCGGACAGGGTGACTATGGCTACACCTTC
TRBJ2-7 | - | 14 | TRBV4-3 | - | CASSQDFGGYEQYF | TGCGCCAGCAGCCAAGATTTCGGGGGCTACGAGCAGTACTTC
TRBJ2-1 | - | 14 | TRBV7-9 | TRBD2 | CASREAGVVHEQFF | TGTGCCAGCAGGGAAGCGGGGGTGGTGCATGAGCAGTTCTTC